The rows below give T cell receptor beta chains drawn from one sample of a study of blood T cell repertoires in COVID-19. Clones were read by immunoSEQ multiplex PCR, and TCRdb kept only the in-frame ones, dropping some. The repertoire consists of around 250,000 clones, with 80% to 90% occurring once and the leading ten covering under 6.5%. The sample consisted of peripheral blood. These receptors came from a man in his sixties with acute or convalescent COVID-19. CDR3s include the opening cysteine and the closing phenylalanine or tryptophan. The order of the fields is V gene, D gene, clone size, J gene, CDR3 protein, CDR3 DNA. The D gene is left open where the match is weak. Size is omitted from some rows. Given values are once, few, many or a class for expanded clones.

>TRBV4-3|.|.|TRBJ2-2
CASSQSIGSRDGELFF
TGCGCCAGCAGCCAATCGATAGGGAGTAGGGACGGGGAGCTGTTTTTT
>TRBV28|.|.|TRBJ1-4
CASSLNRGMYEKLFF
TGTGCCAGCAGTTTAAATCGGGGGATGTATGAAAAACTGTTTTTT
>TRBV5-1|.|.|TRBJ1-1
CASRVGGDTEAFF
TGCGCCAGCAGGGTGGGAGGGGACACTGAAGCTTTCTTT
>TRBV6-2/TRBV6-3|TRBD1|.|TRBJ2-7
CASSDRGSYEQYF
TGTGCCAGCAGCGACAGGGGTAGCTACGAGCAGTACTTC
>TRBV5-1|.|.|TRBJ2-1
CASSLALAGIEQFF
TGCGCCAGCAGCTTGGCGCTAGCTGGAATTGAGCAGTTCTTC
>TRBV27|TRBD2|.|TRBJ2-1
CASSPRVAGGINEQFF
TGTGCCAGCAGTCCCCGGGTAGCGGGAGGGATCAATGAGCAGTTCTTC
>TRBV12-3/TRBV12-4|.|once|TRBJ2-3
CATSVASDTQYF
TGTGCCACCTCGGTAGCGTCAGATACGCAGTATTTT
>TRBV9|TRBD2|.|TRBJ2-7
CASSAGTGATSGSGQYF
TGTGCCAGCAGCGCGGGGACAGGGGCGACTAGCGGGAGCGGGCAGTACTTC
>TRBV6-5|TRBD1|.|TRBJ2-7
CASGQGISYEQYF
TGTGCCAGCGGACAGGGGATCTCCTACGAGCAGTACTTC
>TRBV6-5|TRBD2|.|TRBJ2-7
CASSYPGLAGEGEQYF
TGTGCCAGCAGTTACCCCGGACTAGCGGGAGAAGGGGAGCAGTACTTC
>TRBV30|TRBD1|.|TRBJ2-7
CAWGYRGSYEQYF
TGTGCCTGGGGGTACAGGGGTTCCTACGAGCAGTACTTC
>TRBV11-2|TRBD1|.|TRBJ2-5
CASSGQGGWSGPGRETQYF
TGTGCCAGCAGCGGACAGGGTGGTTGGAGCGGTCCTGGACGGGAGACCCAGTACTTC
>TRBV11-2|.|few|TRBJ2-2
CASSLEGVTGELFF
TGTGCCAGCAGCTTAGAGGGAGTCACCGGGGAGCTGTTTTTT
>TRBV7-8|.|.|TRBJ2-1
CASSLQAGWQGEQFF
TGTGCCAGCAGCCTACAAGCGGGCTGGCAGGGAGAGCAGTTCTTC
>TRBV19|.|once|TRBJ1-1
CASSDRTVNTEAFF
TGTGCCAGTAGTGACCGGACAGTGAACACTGAAGCTTTCTTT
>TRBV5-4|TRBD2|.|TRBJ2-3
CASSTRLAGDDTQYF
TGTGCCAGCAGCACCAGACTAGCGGGAGATGATACGCAGTATTTT
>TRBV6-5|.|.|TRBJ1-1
CASNIRRGDTEAFF
TGTGCCAGCAACATAAGGCGGGGGGACACTGAAGCTTTCTTT
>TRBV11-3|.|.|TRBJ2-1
CASSLGGHNEQFF
TGTGCCAGCAGCTTAGGAGGGCACAATGAGCAGTTCTTC
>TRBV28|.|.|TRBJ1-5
CASTSPGDYNQPQHF
TGTGCCAGCACTTCGCCAGGGGACTACAATCAGCCCCAGCATTTT
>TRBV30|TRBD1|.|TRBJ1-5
CAWATGESQPQHF
TGTGCCTGGGCGACAGGGGAGAGTCAGCCCCAGCATTTT
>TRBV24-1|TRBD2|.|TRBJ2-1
CATSATSGTINNEQFF
TGTGCCACCAGTGCAACCTCCGGGACTATAAACAATGAGCAGTTCTTC
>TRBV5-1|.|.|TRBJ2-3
CASSLDGGSGTDTQYF
TGCGCCAGCAGCTTGGATGGTGGGAGTGGGACAGATACGCAGTATTTT
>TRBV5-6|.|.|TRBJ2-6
CASSLERGSGLRTNVLTF
TGTGCCAGCAGCTTAGAACGAGGCTCGGGACTGCGGACCAACGTCCTGACTTTC
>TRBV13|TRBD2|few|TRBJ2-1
CASRGTSGGEQFF
TGTGCCAGCAGGGGGACTAGCGGGGGTGAGCAGTTCTTC
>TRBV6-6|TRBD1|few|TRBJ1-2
CASRGTGSSGYTF
TGTGCCAGCAGAGGGACAGGTTCGAGCGGCTACACCTTC
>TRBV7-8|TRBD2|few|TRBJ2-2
CASSLATSGYTGELFF
TGTGCCAGCAGCTTAGCTACTAGCGGATACACCGGGGAGCTGTTTTTT
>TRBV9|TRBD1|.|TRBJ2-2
CASSVATQGASTGELFF
TGTGCCAGCAGCGTAGCCACACAGGGGGCGAGCACCGGGGAGCTGTTTTTT
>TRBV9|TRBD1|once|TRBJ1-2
CASSKGTGHINGYTF
TGTGCCAGCAGCAAAGGGACAGGGCATATAAATGGCTACACCTTC
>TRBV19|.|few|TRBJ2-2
CASSIRGPGELFF
TGTGCCAGTAGTATAAGAGGGCCCGGGGAGCTGTTTTTT
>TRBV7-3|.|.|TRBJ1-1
CASSQNLNTEAFF
TGTGCCAGCAGCCAAAACTTGAACACTGAAGCTTTCTTT
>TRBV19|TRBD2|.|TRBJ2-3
CASSSTGLAGADTQYF
TGTGCCAGTAGTAGCACCGGACTAGCGGGGGCAGATACGCAGTATTTT
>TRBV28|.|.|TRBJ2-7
CASIGRGPYEQYF
TGTGCCAGCATCGGCAGGGGACCCTACGAGCAGTACTTC
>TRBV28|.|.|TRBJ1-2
CASSRTVGRANGYTF
TGTGCCAGCAGTCGGACAGTCGGCCGGGCCAATGGCTACACCTTC
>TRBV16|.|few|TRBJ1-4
CASSQQGSDEKLFF
TGTGCCAGCAGCCAACAGGGGAGTGATGAAAAACTGTTTTTT
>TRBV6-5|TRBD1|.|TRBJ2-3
CASTSPGTGDTQYF
TGTGCCAGCACAAGCCCCGGGACAGGGGATACGCAGTATTTT
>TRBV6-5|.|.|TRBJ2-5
CASGARETQYF
TGTGCCAGTGGGGCCCGAGAGACCCAGTACTTC
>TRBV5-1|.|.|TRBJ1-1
CASSPLAGTEAFF
TGCGCCAGCAGCCCCTTGGCAGGCACTGAAGCTTTCTTT
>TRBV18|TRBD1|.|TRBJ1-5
CASSPSDRDQPQHF
TGTGCCAGCTCACCGTCGGACAGGGATCAGCCCCAGCATTTT
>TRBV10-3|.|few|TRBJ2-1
CAISGADSNEQFF
TGTGCCATCAGTGGCGCTGATAGCAATGAGCAGTTCTTC
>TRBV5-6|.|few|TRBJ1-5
CASSTLGQHSNQPQHF
TGTGCCAGCAGCACGCTCGGACAGCATAGCAATCAGCCCCAGCATTTT
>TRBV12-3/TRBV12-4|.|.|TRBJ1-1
CASSLARMGEAFF
TGTGCCAGCAGTTTAGCGCGGATGGGTGAAGCTTTCTTT
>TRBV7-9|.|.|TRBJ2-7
CASRALIPYEQYF
TGTGCCAGCAGAGCGCTGATTCCCTACGAGCAGTACTTC
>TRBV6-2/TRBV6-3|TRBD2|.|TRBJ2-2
CASSYPPGGKTGELFF
TGTGCCAGCAGTTACCCTCCGGGGGGTAAGACCGGGGAGCTGTTTTTT
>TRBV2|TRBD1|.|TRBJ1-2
CASQRDRGASYGYTF
TGTGCCAGCCAACGGGACAGGGGGGCGTCCTATGGCTACACCTTC
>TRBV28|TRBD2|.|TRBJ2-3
CASSLSPGVAGGPDTQYF
TGTGCCAGCAGTTTATCCCCCGGGGTAGCGGGAGGGCCGGATACGCAGTATTTT
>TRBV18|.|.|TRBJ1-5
CASSPDSWYNQPQHF
TGTGCCAGCTCACCAGACAGTTGGTACAATCAGCCCCAGCATTTT
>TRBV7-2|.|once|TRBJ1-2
CASSLEEGVGRSGYTF
TGTGCCAGCAGCTTAGAAGAGGGAGTAGGACGAAGCGGCTACACCTTC
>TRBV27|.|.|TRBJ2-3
CASSSSLAVLSADTQYF
TGTGCCAGCAGTTCTTCCTTAGCGGTACTATCGGCAGATACGCAGTATTTT
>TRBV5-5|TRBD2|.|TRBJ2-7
CASSLGGLAGSYEQYF
TGTGCCAGCAGCTTAGGAGGACTAGCAGGCTCCTACGAGCAGTACTTC
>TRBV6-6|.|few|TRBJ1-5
CATNAAGNNQPQHF
TGTGCCACTAACGCGGCGGGGAACAATCAGCCCCAGCATTTT
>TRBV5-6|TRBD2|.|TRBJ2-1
CASSSARDYAPYNEQFF
TGTGCCAGCAGCTCTGCTCGGGACTATGCCCCTTACAATGAGCAGTTCTTC
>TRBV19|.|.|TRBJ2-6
CASSIEAGREWANVLTF
TGTGCCAGTAGTATCGAGGCAGGTCGGGAGTGGGCCAACGTCCTGACTTTC
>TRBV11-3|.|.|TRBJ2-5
CASSLRQVLETQYF
TGTGCCAGCAGCCTCAGACAGGTTTTAGAGACCCAGTACTTC
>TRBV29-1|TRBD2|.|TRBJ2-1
CSVVMPGGYNEQFF
TGCAGCGTTGTTATGCCGGGAGGATACAATGAGCAGTTCTTC